This passage covers 16 T cell receptor beta chains from one sample sequenced in a study of monozygotic twins with inflammatory bowel disease. TCRdb reprocessed the 5' RACE reads and reports one entry per CDR3 protein, with no DNA. The table lists 350,000 to 500,000 distinct CDR3 sequences, with more than 2% in the top ten. The specimen was blood. The origin of the receptors is a human donor with ulcerative colitis or Crohn's disease, or a healthy co-twin of an affected twin (not recorded which).

This sequence joins TRBV4-2 and TRBJ2-1; the TCRdb call, TRBD1, lacks DNA for checking. The CDR3 sequence is 13 residues long. Per germline, CDR1 LGHNA and CDR2 YNFKEQ. The CDR3 sequence is CASSLRGFDEQFF.

The chain recombines TRBV5-1 with TRBJ2-3. Germline CDR1 reads SGHRS; CDR2 reads YFSETQ. The CDR3 runs 11 residues. The CDR3 here is CASSITDTQYF.

CDR3 in amino acids: CASSPFQQGKGSKNIQYF. J is TRBJ2-4 and V is TRBV18; TCRdb gives TRBD1 as the D gene, but with no DNA this cannot be confirmed. Germline V lookup: CDR1 KGHSH, CDR2 LQKENI. CDR3 length equals 18 residues.

CDR3 sequence: CASSPQTAQSYEQYF. The chain uses TRBV4-2 and TRBJ2-7; the TRBD1 assignment by TCRdb is unverifiable without DNA. The germline gives CDR1 LGHNA, CDR2 YNFKEQ. The CDR3 extends over 15 amino acids.

The chain links TRBV30 to TRBJ1-1; TCRdb picks TRBD1, but there is no DNA to check that call. Germline V gene sequence: CDR1 GTSNPN, CDR2 SVGIG (reference sequence). The CDR3 runs 12 residues. The CDR3: CATAGGNTEAFF.

The chain links TRBV12-3 or TRBV12-4 to TRBJ1-2. The CDR3 loop spans 14 amino acids. CDR3 in amino acids: CASTDFGANYGYTF.

The V and J genes are TRBV4-2 and TRBJ1-1. This CDR3 has 13 residues. Germline V gives CDR1 LGHNA, CDR2 YNFKEQ. The CDR3 loop is CASSPQEGTEAFF.

This sequence joins TRBV29-1 and TRBJ2-3; TCRdb's assignment of TRBD2 cannot be checked, as there is no DNA. Germline assignment: CDR1 SQVTM and CDR2 ANQGSEA. There are 12 residues in the CDR3. The CDR3 protein is CSVGRGTDTQYF.

This sequence joins TRBV10-3 and TRBJ1-1. Germline loops: CDR1 ENHRY, CDR2 SYGVKD. CDR3 length: 14 residues. CDR3 in amino acids: CAISEREAQREAFF.

The chain employs TRBV2 and TRBJ2-1; TCRdb's D gene call, TRBD1, goes unchecked for lack of DNA. The CDR3 extends over 11 amino acids. Germline CDR1 SNHLY, CDR2 FYNNEI. CDR3 protein: CASSGDLEQFF.

CDR3 amino acids: CASSSTGETQYF. The chain uses TRBV11-2 and TRBJ2-5. The CDR3 extends over 12 amino acids. From germline, CDR1 is SGHAT and CDR2 FQNNGV.

This chain links TRBV10-3 with TRBJ1-1; the D call from TCRdb, TRBD1, cannot be confirmed without DNA. This CDR3 has 14 amino acids. Germline V gene data show CDR1 as ENHRY and CDR2 as SYGVKD. The CDR3: CAIKNLGENTEAFF.

The chain joins TRBV4-3 to TRBJ2-7. Germline assignment: CDR1 LGHNA and CDR2 YSLEER. CDR3 length: 16 amino acids. The CDR3 loop is CASSQDLGIPSYEQYF.

V and J are TRBV6-1 and TRBJ2-1; TCRdb calls TRBD2, which cannot be checked without DNA. Germline-derived CDR1 and CDR2 are MNHNS and SASEGT. CDR3 length equals 18 residues. The chain's CDR3 is CASNSLAAYLSSYNEQFF.

This sequence joins TRBV4-3 and TRBJ2-2; checking the TCRdb D call of TRBD2 is not possible without DNA. This CDR3 spans 16 amino acids. The germline gives CDR1 LGHNA, CDR2 YSLEER. The CDR3 loop is CASSRPTSGNTGELFF.

This sequence joins TRBV12-3 or TRBV12-4 and TRBJ2-7; the D gene TCRdb calls, TRBD1, cannot be checked with no DNA. This CDR3 has 13 residues. This CDR3 reads CASSGQVGYEQYF.